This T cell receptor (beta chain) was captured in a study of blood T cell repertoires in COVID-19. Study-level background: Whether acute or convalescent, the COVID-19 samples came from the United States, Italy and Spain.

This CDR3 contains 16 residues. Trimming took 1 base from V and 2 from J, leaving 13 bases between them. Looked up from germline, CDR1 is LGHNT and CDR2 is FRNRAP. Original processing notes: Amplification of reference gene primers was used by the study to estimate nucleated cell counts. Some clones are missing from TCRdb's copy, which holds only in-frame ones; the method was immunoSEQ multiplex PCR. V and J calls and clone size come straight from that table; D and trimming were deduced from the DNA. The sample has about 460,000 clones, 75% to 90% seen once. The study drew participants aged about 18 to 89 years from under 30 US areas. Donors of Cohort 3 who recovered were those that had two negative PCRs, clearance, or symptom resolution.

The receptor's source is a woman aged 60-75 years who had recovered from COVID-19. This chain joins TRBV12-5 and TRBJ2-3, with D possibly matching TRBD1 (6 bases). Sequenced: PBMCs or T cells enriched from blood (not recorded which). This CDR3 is CASGLGTTGSTDTQYF. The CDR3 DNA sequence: TGTGCTAGTGGTTTGGGAACGACAGGATCCACAGATACGCAGTATTTT.